This TCR beta chain was recorded in a study of blood T cell repertoires in COVID-19. For the study at large: Sample material is recorded as cDNA or gDNA derived from T cells, B-cell-depleted T cells, or PBMCs.

V dropped 5 bases and J dropped 5 bases, with 14 bases sitting between them. The CDR3 loop spans 15 amino acids. Per germline, CDR1 SGHNT and CDR2 YYREEE (reference sequence). TCRdb's copy holds only in-frame clones and misses some; the assay was immunoSEQ multiplex PCR. Here the sample spans 100,000 to 120,000 clones, under 75% being singletons. The chain links TRBV5-4 to TRBJ1-6, with D unresolved. The sequencing sample was made of peripheral blood. The sequence was obtained from a woman aged 60-75 years with acute or convalescent COVID-19. DNA for the CDR3: TGTGCCAGCAGTATAGTAGGACTGAATAATTCACCCCTCCACTTT. The encoded protein is CASSIVGLNNSPLHF.